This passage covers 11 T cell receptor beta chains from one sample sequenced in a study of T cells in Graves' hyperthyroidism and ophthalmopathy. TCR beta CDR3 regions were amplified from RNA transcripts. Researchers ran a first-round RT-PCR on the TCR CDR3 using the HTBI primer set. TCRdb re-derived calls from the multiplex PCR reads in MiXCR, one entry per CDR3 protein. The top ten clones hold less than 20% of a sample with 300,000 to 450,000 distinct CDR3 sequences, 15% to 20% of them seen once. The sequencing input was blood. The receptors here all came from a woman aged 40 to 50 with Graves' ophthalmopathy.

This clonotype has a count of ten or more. This CDR3 is CASSLAGGRQPQHF. The CDR3 region has the DNA TGTGCCAGCAGTTTGGCTGGGGGGCGTCAGCCCCAGCATTTT. The gene calls are TRBV12-3 or TRBV12-4 and TRBJ1-5; maybe TRBD1 (6 bases). Trimming shortened V by 3 bases and J by 6 bases, and 12 bases separated the two germline ends. This CDR3 spans 14 amino acids.

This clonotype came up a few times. CDR3 in DNA: TGTGCCATCCTGAAGACAGGAATCTACAATGAGCAGTTCTTC. It encodes CAILKTGIYNEQFF. The chain has TRBV28 and TRBJ2-1; the D gene is possibly TRBD1 (6 bases). CDR3 length: 14 residues. Trimming cost V 10 bases and J 3 bases, with 16 bases left between them. Germline CDR1 is MDHEN and CDR2 is SYDVKM.

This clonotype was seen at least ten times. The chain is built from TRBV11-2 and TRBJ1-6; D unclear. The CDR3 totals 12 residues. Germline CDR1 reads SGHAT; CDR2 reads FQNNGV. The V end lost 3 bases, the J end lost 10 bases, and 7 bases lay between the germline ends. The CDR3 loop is CASSLLGSPLHF. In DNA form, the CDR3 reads TGTGCCAGCAGCTTGCTCGGGTCACCCCTCCACTTT. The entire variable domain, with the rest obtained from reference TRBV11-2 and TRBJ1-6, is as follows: EAGVAQSPRYKIIEKRQSVAFWCNPISGHATLYWYQQILGQGPKLLIQFQNNGVVDDSQLPKDRFSAERLKGVDSTLKIQPAKLEDSAVYLCASSLLGSPLHFGNGTRLTVT.

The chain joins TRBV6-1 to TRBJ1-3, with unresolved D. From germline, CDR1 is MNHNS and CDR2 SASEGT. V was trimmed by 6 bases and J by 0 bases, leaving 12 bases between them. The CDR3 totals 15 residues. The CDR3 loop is CASREGIYSGNTIYF. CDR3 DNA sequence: TGTGCCAGCAGGGAGGGTATCTACTCTGGAAACACCATATATTTT.

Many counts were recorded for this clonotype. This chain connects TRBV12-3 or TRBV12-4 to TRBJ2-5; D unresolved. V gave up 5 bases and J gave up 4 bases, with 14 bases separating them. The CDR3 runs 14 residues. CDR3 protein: CASSAQVSLETQYF. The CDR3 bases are TGTGCCAGCAGTGCCCAGGTCTCCTTAGAGACCCAGTACTTC.

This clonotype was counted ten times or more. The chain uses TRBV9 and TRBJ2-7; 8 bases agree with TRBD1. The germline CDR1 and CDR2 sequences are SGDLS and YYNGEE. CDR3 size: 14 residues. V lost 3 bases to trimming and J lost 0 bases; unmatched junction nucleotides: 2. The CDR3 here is CASSAQGASYEQYF. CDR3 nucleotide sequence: TGTGCCAGCAGCGCGCAGGGGGCCTCCTACGAGCAGTACTTC.

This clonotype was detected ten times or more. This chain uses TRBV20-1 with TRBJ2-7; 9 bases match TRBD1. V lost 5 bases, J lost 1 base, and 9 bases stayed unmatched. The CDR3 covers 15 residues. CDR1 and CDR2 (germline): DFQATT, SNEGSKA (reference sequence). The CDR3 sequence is CSALSPGTGSYEQYF. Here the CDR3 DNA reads TGCAGTGCTTTATCGCCCGGGACAGGGTCCTACGAGCAGTACTTC.

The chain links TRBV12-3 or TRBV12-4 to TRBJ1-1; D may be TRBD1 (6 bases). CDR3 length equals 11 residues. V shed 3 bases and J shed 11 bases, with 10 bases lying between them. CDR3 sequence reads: CASSLGAQAFF. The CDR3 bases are TGTGCCAGCAGTTTGGGGGCGCAGGCTTTCTTT.

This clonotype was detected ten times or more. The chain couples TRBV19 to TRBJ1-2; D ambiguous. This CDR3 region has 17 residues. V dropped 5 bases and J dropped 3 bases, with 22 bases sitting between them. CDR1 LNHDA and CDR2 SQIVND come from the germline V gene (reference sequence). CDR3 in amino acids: CASSRQFGNLRDYGYTF. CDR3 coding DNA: TGTGCCAGTAGTCGTCAGTTCGGTAATCTCCGAGACTATGGCTACACCTTC.

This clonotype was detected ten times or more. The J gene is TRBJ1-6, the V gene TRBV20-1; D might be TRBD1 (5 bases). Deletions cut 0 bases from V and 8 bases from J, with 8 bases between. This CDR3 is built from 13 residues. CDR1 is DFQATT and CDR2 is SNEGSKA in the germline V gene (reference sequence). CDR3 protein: CSARDQGDSPLHF. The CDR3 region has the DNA TGCAGTGCTAGAGATCAAGGGGATTCACCCCTCCACTTT.

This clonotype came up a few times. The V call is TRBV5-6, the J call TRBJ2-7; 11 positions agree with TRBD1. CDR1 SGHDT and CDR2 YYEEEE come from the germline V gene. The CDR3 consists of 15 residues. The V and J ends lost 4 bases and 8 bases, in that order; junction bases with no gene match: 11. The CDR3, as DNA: TGTGCCAGCAGCACCTCCGGACAGGGGGCTAGAAAGCAGTACTTC. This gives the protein CASSTSGQGARKQYF.